These T cell receptor beta chains were read from a single sample in a study of brain T cells in children with intractable seizures. The table came from immunoSEQ multiplex PCR; TCRdb's copy has only in-frame clones and leaves some out. The top ten clones hold 1.5% of a sample with fewer than 85,000 clones, roughly 91% of them seen once. The specimen comprised peripheral blood, sampled at surgery. The origin of the receptors is a boy under two years old with tuberous sclerosis and intractable seizures. The conserved cysteine and the conserved F or W are not part of the CDR3 here.

CDR3 protein	V gene	J gene
ASSPTGDDYGYT	TRBV18	TRBJ1-2
ASSYSTGFGSPLH	TRBV6-5	TRBJ1-6
ASSLGTVMNTGELF	TRBV11-3	TRBJ2-2
ASSIAPAGIYGYT	TRBV19	TRBJ1-2
ASSPDLYGGRETQY	TRBV5-6	TRBJ2-5
ASSIRARGEKLF	TRBV13	TRBJ1-4
ASSERGTGNTGELF	TRBV2	TRBJ2-2
ASSVAWGESYEQY	TRBV9	TRBJ2-7
ASSLNVGGRSYEQY	TRBV7-8	TRBJ2-7
ASSIPGTGEETMVGEQY	TRBV21-1	TRBJ2-7
ASSQDLTGTEAF	TRBV14	TRBJ1-1
ASSTGGAFYEQY	TRBV19	TRBJ2-7
ASSLTDSSPLH	TRBV7-3	TRBJ1-6
SVVRETGYGYT	TRBV29-1	TRBJ1-2
AIRTGYTGELF	TRBV6-5	TRBJ2-2
ASSEEEPGANVLT	TRBV2	TRBJ2-6
ASTPWGQGSYEQY	TRBV28	TRBJ2-7
AISGATGNTGELF	TRBV10-3	TRBJ2-2
ASSLWVRSGNYGYT	TRBV11-2	TRBJ1-2